What follows is one T cell receptor beta chain and its context. The specificity of this receptor is unknown. Base qualities are not recorded, but no much larger clone differs from it by a single base. Germline trimming: 2 bases from V, 7 bases from J; junction bases outside gene matches: 3. In the germline V gene, CDR1 corresponds to SGHDT and CDR2 to YYEEEE. The cysteine opens and the phenylalanine closes a CDR3 of 14 amino acids. This entry keeps only the CDR3 DNA: 42 bases, framed from base 1. This sample was included in a study of blood T cell repertoires in COVID-19 (dated by TCRdb to the early 2020s). Study-level background: Collaborator samples came from the United States, Italy and Spain and covered acute and convalescent phases of COVID-19. The material from the prospective study consisted of cDNA or gDNA derived from T cells, B-cell-depleted T cells, or PBMCs. Subjects who had been exposed to COVID-19, were actively infected with it, or had recovered from it provided the deeply sampled blood TCRbeta repertoires that made up the dataset. A freely available public database, intended as a resource for researchers studying the immune response to SARS-CoV-2, is where the repertoires were released. Samples came from the ongoing ImmuneRACE study (first 160 participants) plus 1,254 subjects from 6 global collaborators. Nearly every sample came with metadata listing a de-identified subject ID, COVID-19 status, age in years and sex. Where available, HLA class I and class II types were taken from metadata supplied by the sample provider and were not determined by assay-based typing.

What the work shows at the level of the full study, not this receptor alone: The amount of clinical and demographic metadata varied by source and participant and was provided uncurated.

The immunoSEQ Assay, a bias-controlled multiplex PCR, was used to amplify TCRbeta CDR3 regions from genomic DNA. The paper's data handling went like this. Nucleated cell counts per sample were estimated from amplification of reference gene primers within the assay. To quantify the absolute abundance of each unique TCRbeta CDR3 rearrangement, sequence reads were collapsed and filtered. For each sample, productive Simpson clonality was calculated as the square root of Simpson's diversity index over productive rearrangements. TCRdb provides this immuneACCESS table in a form limited to in-frame rearrangements. Some clones are lacking; in checked studies, under half of them reflect an unresolved V gene, and why the rest are absent is not known. The V and J calls and clone size are taken from that table; D and trimming were inferred from the DNA. This sample has about 46,000 clones in its table, and approximately 80% of those were observed once. The ten largest make up 8.8% of the sample.

Whole blood was collected in K2EDTA tubes by collaborating institutions according to the institutions' own protocols. Collaborator samples were shipped for TCRbeta analysis as frozen whole blood, isolated PBMCs, or DNA extracted from either sample type. Sequencing used peripheral blood. The chain joins TRBV5-6 to TRBJ1-3, with 10 bases aligning to TRBD1. The source of this sequence is a man between 60 and 75 years old with acute or convalescent COVID-19. The CDR3 reads as follows: CASSFGTGVNTIYF. The base sequence is TGTGCCAGCAGCTTTGGGACAGGGGTTAACACCATATATTTT.